The 22 T cell receptor beta chains listed next were all sequenced from one sample in a study of vaccination and CD4 T cells after COVID-19. Sequencing of cultured CD4+ T cell DNA used the Oncomine TCR Beta short-read assay. TCRdb passed the PCR reads through MiXCR, listing each CDR3 protein once. The data contain about 21,000 distinct CDR3 sequences, approximately 50% of them seen just once; the ten biggest clones take up 4% to 6%. Antigens of these TCRs are unknown. The treatment: roughly nine-day PBMC culture with coronavirus spike peptide pools or control peptides (ViraFEST assay). The specimen sequenced was CD4+ T cells from blood, cultured in vitro. The receptors come from a human donor who had recovered from COVID-19.

This clonotype showed up just a few times. The V and J genes are TRBV12-3 or TRBV12-4 and TRBJ2-5, with TRBD1 matching 9 bases. V gave up 6 bases and J gave up 7 bases; unmatched junction bases: 9. The CDR3 consists of 14 residues. In nucleotides, the CDR3 is TGTGCCAGCAGCCTGGACAGGGGAGAGTGGACCCAGTACTTC. This codes for CASSLDRGEWTQYF.

The chain uses TRBV6-5 and TRBJ1-3; TRBD1 might be the D (5 bases). This CDR3 has 14 residues. Trimming left V 4 bases short and J 0 bases short, with 7 bases between. Germline V lookup: CDR1 MNHEY, CDR2 SVGAGI. CDR3 in DNA: TGTGCCAGCAGTTCAGACAGCTCTGGAAACACCATATATTTT. The encoded protein is CASSSDSSGNTIYF.

The chain employs TRBV7-2 and TRBJ1-1; no definite D call. V lost 5 bases and J lost 6, with 16 bases in between. Germline V lookup: CDR1 SGHTA, CDR2 FQGNSA. The CDR3 sequence is 14 residues long. CDR3 protein: CASSQSAVLAEAFF. The CDR3 DNA follows: TGTGCCAGCAGCCAATCGGCAGTTCTCGCTGAAGCTTTCTTT.

The V gene is TRBV30, the J gene TRBJ1-1; D unclear. Germline V lookup: CDR1 GTSNPN, CDR2 SVGIG (reference sequence). This CDR3 spans 13 amino acids. Trimming left V 2 bases short and J 1 base short, with 8 bases between. CDR3 bases: TGTGCCTGGAGTCGGGAGGGGAACACTGAAGCTTTCTTT. It translates to CAWSREGNTEAFF.

The V and J genes are TRBV20-1 and TRBJ2-1; 9 nucleotides align to TRBD2. CDR3 length equals 16 residues. Trimming took 5 bases from V and 7 from J; bases not matched to a gene: 15. Germline assignment: CDR1 DFQATT and CDR2 SNEGSKA (reference sequence). Here the CDR3 DNA reads TGCAGTGCTGCTGCACTAGCGGGCCTCCTGAGGAATGAGCAGTTCTTC. Its protein is CSAAALAGLLRNEQFF.

This clonotype was seen only once. V usage is TRBV7-2 and J usage is TRBJ1-1; no clear D. Germline lookup yields CDR1 SGHTA and CDR2 FQGNSA. V dropped 8 bases and J dropped 0 bases, with 10 bases sitting between them. This CDR3 is 13 amino acids long. CDR3 in amino acids: CASRGKVNTEAFF. In DNA, the CDR3 is TGTGCCAGCCGAGGAAAGGTGAACACTGAAGCTTTCTTT.

The V call is TRBV6-1, the J call TRBJ2-7; 9 nucleotides agree with TRBD1. V was pared by 2 bases and J by 4 bases, with 15 bases of the junction left unmatched. The CDR3 spans 18 residues. Germline values: CDR1 MNHNS, CDR2 SASEGT. CDR3 residues: CASSERFGTGGFAYEQYF. The CDR3 coding sequence is TGTGCCAGCAGTGAAAGGTTTGGAACAGGGGGCTTCGCGTACGAGCAGTACTTC.

In its sample, this clonotype was seen a few times. This sequence joins TRBV20-1 and TRBJ2-2; 9 nucleotides align to TRBD1. This CDR3 is 14 amino acids long. V lost 3 bases and J lost 2; bases outside the gene matches: 1. Germline V gene data show CDR1 as DFQATT and CDR2 as SNEGSKA (reference sequence). This CDR3 reads CSARTGGNTGELFF. The CDR3 nucleotides are TGCAGTGCTAGGACAGGGGGTAACACCGGGGAGCTGTTTTTT.

This clonotype has only a few counts. J is TRBJ1-6 and V is TRBV27; the D gene is possibly TRBD1 (5 bases). The CDR3 totals 16 residues. CDR1 and CDR2 from the germline V gene are MNHEY and SMNVEV (reference sequence). Trimming cost V 6 bases and J 0 bases, with 12 bases left between them. The DNA for the CDR3 is TGTGCCAGCAGCCCAGGGATACCCTCCTATAATTCACCCCTCCACTTT. Protein sequence: CASSPGIPSYNSPLHF.

This clonotype appeared a few times. Germline and junction disagree at one end, which may indicate a read error. The V call is TRBV7-7, the J call TRBJ1-1; D is ambiguous. The CDR3 has 13 residues. Germline V gene lookup returns CDR1 SSHAT and CDR2 FNYEAQ (reference sequence). The CDR3 region has the DNA TGTGCTAGCAGCTTAGCGCCGAACACTGAAGCTTTCTTT. It yields the protein CASSLAPNTEAFF.

The chain has TRBV20-1 and TRBJ1-1; TRBD1 is a possible D gene (5 bases). Between the trimmed V and J ends, which lost 1 base and 0 bases, there was a span of 24 bases. Germline values: CDR1 DFQATT, CDR2 SNEGSKA (reference sequence). This CDR3 is built from 19 residues. CDR3 protein: CSARGILLTGKGMNTEAFF. CDR3 bases: TGCAGTGCTAGAGGTATATTACTTACCGGGAAGGGGATGAACACTGAAGCTTTCTTT.

The CDR3 DNA follows: TGTGCCACCAGTGGGGGCCCCTCTCTCTCTGGGGCCAACGTCCTGACTTTC. Translating gives CATSGGPSLSGANVLTF. V and J are TRBV24-1 and TRBJ2-6, with D maybe TRBD1 (5 bases). The CDR3 covers 17 residues. Germline V gene lookup returns CDR1 KGHDR and CDR2 SFDVKD. The germline V and J ends were trimmed by 5 bases and 0 bases, with 13 bases remaining between them.

This clonotype has more than one count but fewer than ten. The V gene is TRBV6-5, the J gene TRBJ2-2, with TRBD1 identical over 7 bases. The CDR3 has 15 residues. In germline, CDR1 is MNHEY, CDR2 SVGAGI. The V and J ends lost 3 bases and 4 bases, in that order; junction bases with no gene match: 5. For the CDR3, the DNA is TGTGCCAGCAGTTATGTCGGGACAGCCACCGGGGAGCTGTTTTTT. Protein product: CASSYVGTATGELFF.

This clonotype turned up a few times. V is TRBV10-1 and J is TRBJ2-1; TRBD1 might be the D (5 bases). This CDR3 region has 13 residues. CDR1 and CDR2 from the germline V gene are WNHNN and SYGVQD (reference sequence). V was cut by 10 bases and J by 6 bases, with 16 bases left in between. In nucleotides, the CDR3 is TGCGCCACCTCAGGGATAACACCCAATGAGCAGTTCTTC. The encoded protein is CATSGITPNEQFF.

This clonotype was recorded only once. The chain is built from TRBV28 and TRBJ1-1; TRBD1 is a possible D gene (6 bases). Trimming removed 1 base from V and 1 base from J, with 13 bases in between. The CDR3 runs to 16 residues. Germline values: CDR1 MDHEN, CDR2 SYDVKM. The CDR3 DNA reads TGTGCCAGCAGTTTATTACTTTTGACAGGGAACACTGAAGCTTTCTTT. Protein sequence: CASSLLLLTGNTEAFF.

This rearrangement joins TRBV4-3 to TRBJ2-3; D assignment may be TRBD1 or TRBD2 (6 bases each). Germline CDR1 LGHNA, CDR2 YSLEER. The V gene lost 0 bases and the J gene lost 4 bases, with 14 bases spanning the gap. There are 16 residues in the CDR3. CDR3 amino acids: CASSQEARGGADTQYF. The CDR3, as DNA: TGCGCCAGCAGCCAAGAGGCCAGGGGAGGTGCAGATACGCAGTATTTT.

V is TRBV20-1 and J is TRBJ2-7; 11 positions match TRBD2. This CDR3 region has 12 residues. The germline V gene has CDR1 DFQATT and CDR2 SNEGSKA (reference sequence). Here the CDR3 reads CRLTSGMKEQYF. CDR3 nucleotides: TGCAGGTTGACTAGCGGGATGAAGGAGCAGTACTTC.

V usage is TRBV19 and J usage is TRBJ2-2; a weak D match, TRBD1 (5 bases). The length of the CDR3 is 15 residues. The germline CDR1 and CDR2 sequences are LNHDA and SQIVND (reference sequence). Trimming took 3 bases from V and 0 from J, leaving 8 bases between them. CDR3 loop: CASSIPGTNTGELFF. The CDR3 region has the DNA TGTGCCAGTAGTATCCCAGGGACGAACACCGGGGAGCTGTTTTTT.

V is TRBV6-2 or TRBV6-3 and J is TRBJ2-1, with 9 bases that match TRBD1. J gave up 11 bases and V 6 bases, and 11 bases lay outside the gene matches. The CDR3 length is 14 residues. Germline V gives CDR1 MNHEY, CDR2 SVGEGT. Written as DNA, the CDR3 is TGTGCCAGCAGACCATACCTTACAGGGGGCAAGCAGTTCTTC. It yields the protein CASRPYLTGGKQFF.

The chain links TRBV9 to TRBJ2-1; 7 nucleotides align to TRBD2. Germline V gene lookup returns CDR1 SGDLS and CDR2 YYNGEE. Unmatched junction bases numbered 6, after V lost 3 bases and J lost 3 bases. The CDR3 has 15 amino acids. The chain's CDR3 is CASSAKSGNYNEQFF. Written as DNA, the CDR3 is TGTGCCAGCAGCGCGAAGAGCGGGAACTACAATGAGCAGTTCTTC.

V and J are TRBV6-1 and TRBJ2-4; 7 bases are a match to TRBD1. V dropped 7 bases and J dropped 0; count of bases not matched to a gene: 9. The length of the CDR3 is 16 residues. Germline lookup yields CDR1 MNHNS and CDR2 SASEGT. The CDR3 region has the DNA TGTGCCAGCAACAAGGGACAGCTGTTAGCCAAAAACATTCAGTACTTC. Translation: CASNKGQLLAKNIQYF.

This chain uses TRBV6-2 or TRBV6-3 with TRBJ1-5, with 9 bases identical to TRBD1. V was clipped by 2 bases and J by 6 bases; unmatched bases: 5. Per the germline V gene, CDR1 is MNHEY and CDR2 is SVGEGT. This CDR3 has 15 amino acids. DNA of the CDR3: TGTGCCAGCAGTTACGGGACAGGGAAGGGTCAGCCCCAGCATTTT. Translated: CASSYGTGKGQPQHF.